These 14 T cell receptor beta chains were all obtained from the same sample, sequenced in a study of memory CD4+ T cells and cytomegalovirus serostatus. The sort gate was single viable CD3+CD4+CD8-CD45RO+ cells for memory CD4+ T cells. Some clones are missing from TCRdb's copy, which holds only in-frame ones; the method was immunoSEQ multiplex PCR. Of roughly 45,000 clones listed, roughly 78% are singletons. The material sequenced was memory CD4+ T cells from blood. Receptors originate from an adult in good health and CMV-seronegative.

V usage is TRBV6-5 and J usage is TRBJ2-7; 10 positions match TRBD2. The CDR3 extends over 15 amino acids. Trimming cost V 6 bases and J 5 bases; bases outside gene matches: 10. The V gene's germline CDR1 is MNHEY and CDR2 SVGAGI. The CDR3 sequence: CASSPASGSIHEQYF. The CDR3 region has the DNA TGTGCCAGCAGCCCCGCTAGCGGGAGTATCCACGAGCAGTACTTC.

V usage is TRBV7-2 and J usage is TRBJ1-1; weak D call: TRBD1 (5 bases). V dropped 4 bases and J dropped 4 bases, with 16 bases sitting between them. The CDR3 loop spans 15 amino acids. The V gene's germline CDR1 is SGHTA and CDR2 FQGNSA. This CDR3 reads CASSSSSGGGTEAFF. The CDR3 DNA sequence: TGTGCCAGCAGCTCCTCAAGTGGGGGAGGCACTGAAGCTTTCTTT.

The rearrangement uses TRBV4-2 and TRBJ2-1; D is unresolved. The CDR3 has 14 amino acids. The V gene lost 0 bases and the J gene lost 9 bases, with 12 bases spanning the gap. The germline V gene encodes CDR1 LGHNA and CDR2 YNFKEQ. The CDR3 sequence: CASSQDLLGSEQFF. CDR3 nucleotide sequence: TGTGCCAGCAGCCAAGACCTGCTAGGCAGTGAGCAGTTCTTC.

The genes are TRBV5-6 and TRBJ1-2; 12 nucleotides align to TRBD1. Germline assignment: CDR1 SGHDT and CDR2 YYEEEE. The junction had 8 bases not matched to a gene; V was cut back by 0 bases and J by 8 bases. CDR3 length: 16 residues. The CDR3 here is CASSLAGTGGNGGYTF. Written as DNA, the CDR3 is TGTGCCAGCAGCTTGGCTGGGACAGGGGGCAACGGAGGCTACACCTTC. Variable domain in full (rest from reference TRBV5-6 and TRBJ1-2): DAGVTQSPTHLIKTRGQQVTLRCSPKSGHDTVSWYQQALGQGPQFIFQYYEEEERQRGNFPDRFSGHQFPNYSSELNVNALLLGDSALYLCASSLAGTGGNGGYTFGSGTRLTVV.

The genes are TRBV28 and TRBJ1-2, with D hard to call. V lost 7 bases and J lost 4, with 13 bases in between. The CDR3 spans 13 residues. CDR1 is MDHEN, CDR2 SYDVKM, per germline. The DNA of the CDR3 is TGTGCCAGCAAGGCAGGAACCTTCTATGGCTACACCTTC. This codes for CASKAGTFYGYTF.

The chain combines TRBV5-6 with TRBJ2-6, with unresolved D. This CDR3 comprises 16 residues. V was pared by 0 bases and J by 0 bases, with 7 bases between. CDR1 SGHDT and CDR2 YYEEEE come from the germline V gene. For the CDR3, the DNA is TGTGCCAGCAGCTTGGGAGTTTCCTCTGGGGCCAACGTCCTGACTTTC. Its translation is CASSLGVSSGANVLTF.

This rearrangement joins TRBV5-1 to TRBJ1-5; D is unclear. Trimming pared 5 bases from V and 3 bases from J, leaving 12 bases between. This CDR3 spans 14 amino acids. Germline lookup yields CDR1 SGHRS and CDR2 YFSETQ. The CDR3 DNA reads TGCGCCAGCAGGGAGGAGCCGCTCAATCAGCCCCAGCATTTT. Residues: CASREEPLNQPQHF.

CDR3 sequence: CASSPSLAGVNEQFF. CDR3 DNA: TGCGCCAGCAGCCCTTCCCTAGCGGGGGTCAATGAGCAGTTCTTC. The chain uses TRBV5-1 and TRBJ2-1; 10 positions match TRBD2. Trimming at V came to 4 bases and at J to 6 bases, leaving 7 bases not matched to a gene. This CDR3 region has 15 residues. In germline, CDR1 is SGHRS, CDR2 YFSETQ.

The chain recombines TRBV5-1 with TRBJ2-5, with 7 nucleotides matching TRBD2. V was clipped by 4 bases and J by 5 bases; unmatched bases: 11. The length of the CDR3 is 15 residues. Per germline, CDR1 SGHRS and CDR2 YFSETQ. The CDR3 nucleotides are TGCGCCAGCAGCAATGAGGCTAGCGGACGCGAGACCCAGTACTTC. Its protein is CASSNEASGRETQYF. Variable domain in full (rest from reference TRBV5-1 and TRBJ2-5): KAGVTQTPRYLIKTRGQQVTLSCSPISGHRSVSWYQQTPGQGLQFLFEYFSETQRNKGNFPGRFSGRQFSNSRSEMNVSTLELGDSALYLCASSNEASGRETQYFGPGTRLLVL.

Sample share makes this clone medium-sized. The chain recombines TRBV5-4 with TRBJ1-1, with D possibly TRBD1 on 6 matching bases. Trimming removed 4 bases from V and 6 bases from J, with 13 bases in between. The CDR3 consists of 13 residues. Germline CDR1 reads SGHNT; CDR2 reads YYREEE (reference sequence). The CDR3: CASSLRGTSEAFF. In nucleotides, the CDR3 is TGTGCCAGCAGCCTGAGAGGGACATCTGAAGCTTTCTTT. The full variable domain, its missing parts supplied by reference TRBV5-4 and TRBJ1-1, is ETGVTQSPTHLIKTRGQQVTLRCSSQSGHNTVSWYQQALGQGPQFIFQYYREEENGRGNFPPRFSGLQFPNYSSELNVNALELDDSALYLCASSLRGTSEAFFGQGTRLTVV.

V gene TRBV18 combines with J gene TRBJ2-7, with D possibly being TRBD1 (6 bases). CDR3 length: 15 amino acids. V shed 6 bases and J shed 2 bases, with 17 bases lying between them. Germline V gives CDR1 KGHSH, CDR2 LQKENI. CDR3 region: CASSPSGDTPYEQYF. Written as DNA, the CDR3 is TGTGCCAGCTCCCCATCAGGGGACACCCCCTACGAGCAGTACTTC.

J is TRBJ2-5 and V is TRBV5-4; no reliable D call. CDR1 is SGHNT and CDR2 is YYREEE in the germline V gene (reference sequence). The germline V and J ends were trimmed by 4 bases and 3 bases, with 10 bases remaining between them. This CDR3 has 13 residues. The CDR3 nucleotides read TGTGCCAGCAGCATGGTGGACGAAGAGACCCAGTACTTC. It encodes CASSMVDEETQYF.

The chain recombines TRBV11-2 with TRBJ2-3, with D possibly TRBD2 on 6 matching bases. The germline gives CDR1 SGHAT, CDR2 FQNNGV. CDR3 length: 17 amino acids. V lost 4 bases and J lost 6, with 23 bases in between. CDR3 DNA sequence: TGTGCCAGCAGCTCCGGGACTCCTCCCGGTGCCGTCGATACGCAGTATTTT. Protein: CASSSGTPPGAVDTQYF.

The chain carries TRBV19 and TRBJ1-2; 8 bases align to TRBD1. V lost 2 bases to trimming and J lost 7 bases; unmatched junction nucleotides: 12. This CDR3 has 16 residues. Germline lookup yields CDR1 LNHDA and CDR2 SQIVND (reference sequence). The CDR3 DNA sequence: TGTGCCAGTAGTATAACCCCTTTGGGACAGGAAGGTGGCTACACCTTC. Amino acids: CASSITPLGQEGGYTF.